Here is one T cell receptor beta chain with its context. Its target is unknown. These data come from a study of a mutant IDH1 vaccine in newly diagnosed glioma. Study-level information: Patients received vaccination from 4-6 weeks after radiotherapy alone, or with temozolomide cycles.

Time point indicated: week 23, last vaccination. One vaccine dose held 300 ug of mutant IDH1 20-mer peptide and came with topical imiquimod. Donor diagnoses consisted of new WHO grade 3 or 4 IDH1-mutant, ATRX-lost astrocytomas. Only in-frame clones appear in the TCRdb table, and some are missing; sequencing was by immunoSEQ multiplex PCR. The table records approximately 82,000 clones, almost 85% of them present only once. Whole-study findings and limits: No link was apparently found between pseudoprogression and changes in top peripheral T cell clonotypes. Researchers report vaccine-induced immune responses in about 94% of patients.

V was shortened by 6 bases and J by 1 base, with 13 bases between the two germline ends. CDR3 length: 15 amino acids. Germline V CDR1 and CDR2: SNHLY, FYNNEI. The chain is built from TRBV2 and TRBJ1-5, with unresolved D. This sequence was found in a man aged 25 to 40 with glioma. Some clones in this sample may be carry-over from other donors' samples. The starting material was PBMCs, obtained from a glioma patient whose treatment included an IDH1 peptide vaccine. CDR3 sequence: CASRQTRESNQPQHF. CDR3 coding DNA: TGTGCCAGCAGACAAACACGTGAAAGCAATCAGCCCCAGCATTTT.